This T cell receptor beta chain was recovered during a study of blood T cells in healthy people across ages. There are many counts of this clonotype. Its specificity is unknown. Primers used in a second PCR of about 6 to 11 cycles were a sample-barcoded 5' primer and a J-beta primer mix. The template-switch adaptor, which had 12 random nucleotides, put a tag on each cDNA molecule. TCRdb passed the 5' RACE reads through MiXCR, listing each CDR3 protein once. The data hold 910,000 or so distinct CDR3 sequences, with just over 50% observed a single time. Broader study findings: TCR beta diversity was tightly associated with the proportion of naive T cells. When set beside aged donors, long-lived donors presented more naive CD4+ cells and higher diversity. TCR beta diversity per million T cells fell roughly linearly with age.

Trimming took off 4 bases at V and 4 bases at J, with 17 bases between the two ends. The CDR3 is 15 amino acids. The V gene's germline CDR1 is MGHRA and CDR2 YSYEKL. This receptor was taken from a woman between 55 and 75 years old in good health. This sequence joins TRBV4-1 and TRBJ2-7; D possibly corresponds to TRBD2 (6 bases). Sequencing used blood. CDR3 DNA sequence: TGCGCCAGCAGCCCCCGGGAGCAACCTAAGTACGAGCAGTACTTC. Protein product: CASSPREQPKYEQYF.